The 23 T cell receptor beta chains listed next were all sequenced from one sample in a study of T cell changes during pregnancy in multiple sclerosis (dated by TCRdb to between 2019 and 2020). Library method: the immunoSEQ multiplex PCR assay. TCRdb's version of the immuneACCESS table is confined to in-frame rearrangements and falls short of the full clone set. An unresolved V gene accounts for under half of the shortfall where checked; the remainder is of unknown origin. This sample is represented by 93,000 or so clones; 91% of them were singletons. The ten largest clones represent approximately 0.99% of the sample. The material was peripheral blood, obtained before pregnancy. These receptors were taken from a female donor with multiple sclerosis, enrolled in a pregnancy study.

The genes are TRBV28 and TRBJ2-7; no definite D call. The germline gives CDR1 MDHEN, CDR2 SYDVKM. V was trimmed by 4 bases and J by 3 bases, leaving 13 bases between them. The CDR3 sequence is 14 residues long. CDR3 amino acids: CASSSQGTNYEQYF. The CDR3 nucleotides are TGTGCCAGCAGTTCCCAAGGCACTAACTACGAGCAGTACTTC.

This chain uses TRBV5-1 with TRBJ2-7, with 11 positions matching TRBD2. V gave up 1 base and J gave up 3 bases; unmatched junction bases: 6. Germline CDR1 is SGHRS and CDR2 is YFSETQ. The CDR3 has 16 residues. DNA for the CDR3: TGCGCCAGCAGCTTGTTAGCGGGAGGGACGAACTACGAGCAGTACTTC. It specifies CASSLLAGGTNYEQYF.

The chain carries TRBV19 and TRBJ1-3; no firm D call. V dropped 10 bases and J dropped 0 bases, with 10 bases sitting between them. The V gene's germline CDR1 is LNHDA and CDR2 SQIVND (reference sequence). CDR3 length equals 13 residues. CDR3 bases: TGTGCCAACCTTAACAGCTCTGGAAACACCATATATTTT. This encodes CANLNSSGNTIYF.

The chain couples TRBV5-1 to TRBJ2-1, with 9 bases lining up with TRBD2. CDR1 is SGHRS and CDR2 is YFSETQ in the germline V gene. V lost 2 bases, J lost 6 bases, and 6 bases stayed unmatched. CDR3 length: 15 amino acids. The CDR3 bases are TGCGCCAGCAGCTTAGGGCGGGGGGGCCCCAATGAGCAGTTCTTC. Protein sequence: CASSLGRGGPNEQFF.

The rearrangement uses TRBV2 and TRBJ1-4; D may be TRBD1 (6 bases). Trimming removed 7 bases from V and 3 bases from J, with 12 bases in between. The CDR3 covers 14 residues. The germline gives CDR1 SNHLY, CDR2 FYNNEI. The CDR3 region has the DNA TGTGCCAGCAAGGGGGGGGCCCCTAATGAAAAACTGTTTTTT. Its translation is CASKGGAPNEKLFF.

V gene TRBV9 combines with J gene TRBJ2-7; TRBD2 matches at 9 bases. CDR3 length: 15 amino acids. V shed 0 bases and J 3 bases; nucleotides not matched to a gene: 4. In germline, CDR1 is SGDLS, CDR2 YYNGEE. The CDR3, as DNA: TGTGCCAGCAGCGTAGGGCGGGAGGGCCTCTACGAGCAGTACTTC. This gives the protein CASSVGREGLYEQYF.

The chain recombines TRBV7-3 with TRBJ2-3; 8 positions match TRBD1. The CDR3 consists of 17 residues. Germline CDR1 is SGHTA and CDR2 is FQGTGA. V lost 1 base and J lost 4; bases outside the gene matches: 10. The CDR3 region is CASSLMGSTGAADTQYF. In nucleotides, the CDR3 is TGTGCCAGCAGCTTAATGGGTTCGACAGGGGCGGCAGATACGCAGTATTTT.

This sequence joins TRBV7-9 and TRBJ2-1; D gene uncertain. The V end lost 2 bases, the J end lost 4 bases, and 9 bases lay between the germline ends. The CDR3 contains 14 residues. Germline-derived CDR1 and CDR2 are SEHNR and FQNEAQ (reference sequence). This CDR3 is CASSLTLRYNEQFF. The CDR3 bases are TGTGCCAGCAGCTTAACCCTCCGGTACAATGAGCAGTTCTTC.

This clone has a single count. The V gene is TRBV29-1, the J gene TRBJ1-3; D is unresolved. This CDR3 has 11 amino acids. The germline gives CDR1 SQVTM, CDR2 ANQGSEA. Deletions cut 7 bases from V and 6 bases from J, with 10 bases between. In DNA form, the CDR3 reads TGCAGCGCTCTGGAGGAAAACACCATATATTTT. Amino acids: CSALEENTIYF.

This clone has more than one count but fewer than ten. This chain joins TRBV30 and TRBJ1-5; 10 bases agree with TRBD1. Looked up from germline, CDR1 is GTSNPN and CDR2 is SVGIG (reference sequence). V dropped 5 bases and J dropped 7; count of bases not matched to a gene: 5. The CDR3 extends over 13 amino acids. The CDR3 spells CAWSGQGSQPQHF. In DNA, the CDR3 is TGTGCCTGGTCGGGACAGGGGTCCCAGCCCCAGCATTTT. Full variable domain (remainder filled in from reference TRBV30 and TRBJ1-5): SQTIHQWPATLVQPVGSPLSLECTVEGTSNPNLYWYRQAAGRGLQLLFYSVGIGQISSEVPQNLSASRPQDRQFILSSKKLLLSDSGFYLCAWSGQGSQPQHFGDGTRLSIL.

The chain has TRBV2 and TRBJ2-7; 10 bases fit TRBD2. Trimming removed 6 bases from V and 3 bases from J; junction bases left unmatched: 8. The germline gives CDR1 SNHLY, CDR2 FYNNEI. This CDR3 comprises 15 residues. DNA for the CDR3: TGTGCCAGCAGCCTCTCCGGGACTAGCGTCTACGAGCAGTACTTC. Translated, it gives CASSLSGTSVYEQYF. The full variable domain, completed using reference TRBV2 and TRBJ2-7, is EPEVTQTPSHQVTQMGQEVILRCVPISNHLYFYWYRQILGQKVEFLVSFYNNEISEKSEIFDDQFSVERPDGSNFTLKIRSTKLEDSAMYFCASSLSGTSVYEQYFGPGTRLTVT.

The V gene is TRBV29-1, the J gene TRBJ2-3; D is uncertain. Germline CDR1 is SQVTM and CDR2 is ANQGSEA. V lost 5 bases to trimming and J lost 4 bases, with 7 bases between them. CDR3 length: 11 amino acids. CDR3 in DNA: TGCAGCGTTCGACATGCAGATACGCAGTATTTT. Translation: CSVRHADTQYF.

This rearrangement joins TRBV7-9 to TRBJ1-1, with a tentative D call TRBD1 (6 bases). The germline gives CDR1 SEHNR, CDR2 FQNEAQ (reference sequence). V was pared by 1 base and J by 6 bases, with 12 bases between. This CDR3 has 14 residues. The CDR3 region is CASSLGTQGSEAFF. CDR3 in DNA: TGTGCCAGCAGCTTAGGGACCCAGGGGTCTGAAGCTTTCTTT. Combining the CDR3 with reference TRBV7-9 and TRBJ1-1 gives the whole variable domain DTGVSQNPRHKITKRGQNVTFRCDPISEHNRLYWYRQTLGQGPEFLTYFQNEAQLEKSRLLSDRFSAERPKGSFSTLEIQRTEQGDSAMYLCASSLGTQGSEAFFGQGTRLTVV.

V and J are TRBV25-1 and TRBJ2-5; D unresolved. Judging by the DNA end, TRBJ2-7 fits better; the J call may be wrong. The germline V gene has CDR1 MGHDK and CDR2 SYGVNS. The CDR3 length is 12 residues. The CDR3 is CASSSRLYEQYF. CDR3 coding DNA: TGTGCCAGCAGTTCACGTCTCTACGAGCAGTACTTC.

Turning to this clone: Other DNA sequences in this sample translate to the same CDR3. J is TRBJ1-1 and V is TRBV29-1, with TRBD1 matching over 7 bases. This CDR3 region has 11 residues. CDR1 is SQVTM and CDR2 is ANQGSEA in the germline V gene. The CDR3 DNA sequence: TGCAGTGGCGACAGGGCCACTGAAGCTTTCTTT. It specifies CSGDRATEAFF.

The rearrangement uses TRBV5-6 and TRBJ2-5, with D possibly matching TRBD2 (6 bases). V lost 3 bases to trimming and J lost 5 bases, with 20 bases between them. The CDR3 totals 16 residues. Germline V lookup: CDR1 SGHDT, CDR2 YYEEEE. In DNA, the CDR3 is TGTGCCAGCAGCTACCGGGACTCGTGGTGGGCGGAGACCCAGTACTTC. Its translation is CASSYRDSWWAETQYF. Full variable domain (remainder filled in from reference TRBV5-6 and TRBJ2-5): DAGVTQSPTHLIKTRGQQVTLRCSPKSGHDTVSWYQQALGQGPQFIFQYYEEEERQRGNFPDRFSGHQFPNYSSELNVNALLLGDSALYLCASSYRDSWWAETQYFGPGTRLLVL.

This clone was detected only a few times. CDR3 region: CASSLGTNNEQFF. The CDR3 nucleotides read TGCGCCAGCAGCTTAGGGACTAACAATGAGCAGTTCTTC. This chain uses TRBV5-1 with TRBJ2-1; 7 nucleotides match TRBD2. From germline, CDR1 is SGHRS and CDR2 YFSETQ. Germline trimming cut 2 bases from V and 5 bases from J; bases unmatched to any gene: 1. The CDR3 runs 13 residues.

The chain recombines TRBV7-9 with TRBJ2-5; no clear D gene. The V gene lost 4 bases and the J gene lost 7 bases, with 10 bases spanning the gap. CDR3 length: 12 residues. Per the germline V gene, CDR1 is SEHNR and CDR2 is FQNEAQ (reference sequence). The CDR3 DNA reads as TGTGCCAGCAGCTCCCTAGAAGGGACCCAGTACTTC. Translating it yields CASSSLEGTQYF.

The chain couples TRBV5-5 to TRBJ1-5; D is possibly TRBD1 (6 bases). V gave up 2 bases and J gave up 2 bases, with 8 bases separating them. Per germline, CDR1 SGHKS and CDR2 YYEKEE (reference sequence). The CDR3 spans 14 residues. DNA for the CDR3: TGTGCCAGCAGCTTACAGGGAGGCAATCAGCCCCAGCATTTT. Translation: CASSLQGGNQPQHF.

The genes are TRBV6-5 and TRBJ1-2; 7 bases agree with TRBD1. The germline gives CDR1 MNHEY, CDR2 SVGAGI. The J segment lost 4 bases and the V segment lost 2 bases, leaving 7 bases of the junction unmatched. The CDR3 has 15 residues. CDR3 in amino acids: CASSYDRDSFYGYTF. The CDR3, as DNA: TGTGCCAGCAGTTACGACCGGGACAGCTTCTATGGCTACACCTTC.

This chain uses TRBV4-3 with TRBJ1-6; maybe TRBD1 (5 bases). V gave up 0 bases and J gave up 0 bases, with 12 bases separating them. This CDR3 contains 18 residues. Per germline, CDR1 LGHNA and CDR2 YSLEER. This chain's CDR3 is CASSQDPGGSSYNSPLHF. The CDR3 DNA sequence: TGCGCCAGCAGCCAAGATCCGGGGGGTAGCTCCTATAATTCACCCCTCCACTTT.

This chain uses TRBV6-5 with TRBJ1-1; unclear D gene. V was pared by 6 bases and J by 3 bases, with 11 bases between. From germline, CDR1 is MNHEY and CDR2 SVGAGI. This CDR3 is built from 13 residues. CDR3 bases: TGTGCCAGCAGGGAGGTCGCATACACTGAAGCTTTCTTT. Residues: CASREVAYTEAFF.

The chain combines TRBV4-2 with TRBJ2-3; TRBD1 might be the D (6 bases). This CDR3 region has 16 residues. Trimming removed 0 bases at V and 4 bases at J, with 14 bases between. Germline lookup yields CDR1 LGHNA and CDR2 YNFKEQ. CDR3 residues: CASSQDIGRGSDTQYF. In DNA form, the CDR3 reads TGTGCCAGCAGCCAAGATATAGGCAGGGGCTCAGATACGCAGTATTTT.